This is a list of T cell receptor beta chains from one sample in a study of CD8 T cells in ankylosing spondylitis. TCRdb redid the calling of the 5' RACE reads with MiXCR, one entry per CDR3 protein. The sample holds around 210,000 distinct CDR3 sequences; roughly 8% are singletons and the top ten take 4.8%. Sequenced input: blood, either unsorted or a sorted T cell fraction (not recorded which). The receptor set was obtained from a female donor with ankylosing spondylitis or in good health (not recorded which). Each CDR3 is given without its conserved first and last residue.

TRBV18	ASSPQGGIAKNIQY
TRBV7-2	ASSSAGALEPQH
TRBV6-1	ASGDPRYYEQY
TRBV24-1	ATSDQTGTGSNEQF
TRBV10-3	AISAELALYEQY
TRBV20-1	SAEGATEAF
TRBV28	ASSFVRGEEKLF
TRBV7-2	ASSLTLGTTQY
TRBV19	ASSEDINSYEQY
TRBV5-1	ASRRVTENTGELF
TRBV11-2	ASSLVAGFSYEQY
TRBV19	ASSLGANTQY
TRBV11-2	ASSWDRLNEQF
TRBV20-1	SASGLAGVRQETQY
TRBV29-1	SVDGGENIQY
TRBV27	ASSLRLSSRGGNQPQH
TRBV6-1	ASRMLAGTGEQY
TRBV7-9	ASSLGGYYEQY
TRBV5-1	ASSSGTSIIPDTQY
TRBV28	ASKSRDPDTQY
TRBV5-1	ASSLAWAGANTGELF
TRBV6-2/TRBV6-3	ASRGLAGGPGELF
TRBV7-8	ASSTGHQGQQY
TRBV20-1	SAEGLWYEQY
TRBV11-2	ASSFVGGRWVEQY
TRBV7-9	ASSLLRDRGYDEQF
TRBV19	ASSWGDQPQH
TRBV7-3	ASSFGTSGNNEQF
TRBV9	ASTLGPSGRLTGELF
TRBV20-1	SASNPTSGQEGTQY
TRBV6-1	ASTGRSDEQY
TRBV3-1	ASSQGIPLSYEQY
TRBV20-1	SAVSPGLAVLYNEQF
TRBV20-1	SALDRTYEQY
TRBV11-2	ASSLRPGSDEQF
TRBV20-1	SADTGTGIGETQY
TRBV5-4	ASSQRLAGVVDTQY
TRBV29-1	SAGRGGRDTQY
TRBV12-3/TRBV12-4	ASSTTPVVGAF
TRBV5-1	ASSLQGQGVYNEQF
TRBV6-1	ASGRQGATDEQF
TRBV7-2	ASSLARIDTQY
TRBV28	ASHRTPVFEQY
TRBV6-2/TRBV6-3	ASSAGPTQETQY
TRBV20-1	SALTGRVQETQY
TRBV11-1	ASRTKGMGTSGTPAIYEQY
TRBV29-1	SVGRDNTEAF
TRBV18	ASSPPAGTSYEQY
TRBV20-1	STTPGWGVGNEQF
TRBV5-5	ASSWELAGVQAGELF
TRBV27	ASTQTGMNTEAF
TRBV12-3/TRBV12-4	ASSFLGTSGRGGYEQY
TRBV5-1	ASSLGPYNEQF
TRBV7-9	ASSPQGAGANVLT
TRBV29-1	SVGREGTDTQY
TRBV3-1	ASSPRTSGSEQY
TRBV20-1	SARRTGHGYT